A single sample is the source of the 9 T cell receptor beta chains below, sequenced in a study of T-cell reconstitution after alpha-beta-depleted transplantation in children. Unique molecular identifiers were used to barcode this TCRbeta library. Via MiXCR, TCRdb re-called the PCR reads, giving one row per CDR3 protein. The repertoire holds hundreds of thousands of distinct CDR3 sequences, with roughly 13% as singletons. The material sequenced was PBMCs, taken before TCRalphabeta/CD19-depleted stem cell transplant. The receptors were sampled from a girl aged 2 to 10 with congenital amegakaryocytic thrombocytopenia, due to receive a stem cell transplant.

This clonotype was counted between two and nine times. The CDR3 sequence: CASSLAGMREQYF. The CDR3 DNA reads TGCGCCAGCAGCTTGGCGGGGATGCGGGAGCAGTACTTC. The J gene is TRBJ2-7, the V gene TRBV5-1; TRBD2 might be the D (5 bases). The CDR3 covers 13 residues. Trimming took off 0 bases at V and 7 bases at J, with 11 bases between the two ends. Germline lookup yields CDR1 SGHRS and CDR2 YFSETQ.

This clonotype was counted many times. The chain uses TRBV20-1 and TRBJ2-3, with 14 bases identical to TRBD2. Trimming at V came to 6 bases and at J to 2 bases, leaving 10 bases not matched to a gene. This CDR3 comprises 17 residues. Germline values: CDR1 DFQATT, CDR2 SNEGSKA (reference sequence). In DNA form, the CDR3 reads TGCAGTGCGCCTTCCCGGGGACTAGCGGGAGACACAGATACGCAGTATTTT. The encoded protein is CSAPSRGLAGDTDTQYF.

This chain links TRBV14 with TRBJ2-5; D uncertain. Trimming pared 0 bases from V and 7 bases from J, leaving 9 bases between. Germline assignment: CDR1 SGHDN and CDR2 FVKESK. CDR3 length: 13 amino acids. CDR3 coding DNA: TGTGCCAGCAGCCAAGACAAGCTGGGGACCCAGTACTTC. As protein: CASSQDKLGTQYF.

The chain has TRBV15 and TRBJ2-3; TRBD2 is a possible D gene (5 bases). Germline lookup yields CDR1 LNHNV and CDR2 YYDKDF (reference sequence). Between the trimmed V and J ends, which lost 0 bases and 1 base, there was a span of 17 bases. This CDR3 is 18 amino acids long. The CDR3 DNA follows: TGTGCCACCAGCAGAGATCCTCGGAAATCGGAGGGCACAGATACGCAGTATTTT. Translating gives CATSRDPRKSEGTDTQYF.

The chain couples TRBV10-3 to TRBJ1-2; 7 bases line up with TRBD1. J gave up 4 bases and V 3 bases, and 11 bases lay outside the gene matches. The CDR3 has 16 residues. CDR1 is ENHRY, CDR2 SYGVKD, per germline. CDR3 amino acids: CAISDSVGGYGYGYTF. For the CDR3, the DNA is TGTGCCATCAGTGACAGCGTAGGGGGCTACGGCTATGGCTACACCTTC.

The table lists this clonotype with many counts. The gene calls are TRBV12-3 or TRBV12-4 and TRBJ2-1; 8 nucleotides agree with TRBD2. This CDR3 region has 17 residues. With V trimmed by 7 bases and J by 2 bases, 13 bases remained unmatched. CDR3 in amino acids: CASTLAGGRVAYNEQFF. The CDR3 coding sequence is TGTGCCAGCACTCTGGCGGGAGGCCGTGTCGCCTACAATGAGCAGTTCTTC.

This clonotype was seen many times. Germline is not matched at one junction end, which may reflect a read error. V is TRBV5-1 and J is TRBJ2-3; 7 bases match TRBD2. This CDR3 is built from 15 residues. Germline V CDR1 and CDR2: SGHRS, YFSETQ. The CDR3 region has the DNA TGTGCCAGCAGCTTGGGGCTAGCGGACACAGATACGCAGTATTTT. It translates to CASSLGLADTDTQYF. The variable domain in full, with the rest retrieved from reference TRBV5-1 and TRBJ2-3, is KAGVTQTPRYLIKTRGQQVTLSCSPISGHRSVSWYQQTPGQGLQFLFEYFSETQRNKGNFPGRFSGRQFSNSRSEMNVSTLELGDSALYLCASSLGLADTDTQYFGPGTRLTVL.

This clonotype has ten or more counts. The J gene is TRBJ2-5, the V gene TRBV12-3 or TRBV12-4; D uncertain. V lost 4 bases and J 6 bases, leaving 15 bases between the germline ends. The CDR3 is made up of 14 amino acids. The CDR3 DNA reads TGTGCCAGCAGTTCCTCAAGGGTAGGAAAGACCCAGTACTTC. This encodes CASSSSRVGKTQYF.

The gene calls are TRBV20-1 and TRBJ2-7; 7 positions match TRBD2. This CDR3 has 13 residues. V lost 8 bases, J lost 5 bases, and 12 bases stayed unmatched. CDR1 and CDR2 from the germline V gene are DFQATT and SNEGSKA (reference sequence). CDR3 coding DNA: TGCAGTACCTCAACGCGGGAGTGGAACGAGCAGTACTTC. Protein: CSTSTREWNEQYF.